This TCR beta chain was sequenced during a study of shared clonotypes between healthy human individuals. The donors were all Caucasian adults (living in Nashville, Tennessee). The input for sorted-subset replicate PCRs was about 0.2 ug DNA, around 30,000 T cell genomes. Sequencing used immunoSEQ multiplex PCR; TCRdb keeps in-frame clones, though not all of them. The table includes about 2 million clones, 85% to 95% detected once. The sequencing sample was made of naive CD4+ T cells sorted from blood. This sample's subset: CD45RA+ positively selected. The clonotype was recovered from a man in his late teens or twenties in good health.

CDR3: CASSAPGHLYEQYF. CDR3 nucleotides: TGTGCCAGCAGCGCGCCGGGACATCTCTACGAGCAGTACTTC. This sequence joins TRBV7-9 and TRBJ2-7, with D possibly matching TRBD1 (6 bases). This CDR3 contains 14 residues. Germline V gene data show CDR1 as SEHNR and CDR2 as FQNEAQ (reference sequence). Trimming took 5 bases from V and 3 from J, leaving 14 bases between them. The full variable domain, its missing parts supplied by reference TRBV7-9 and TRBJ2-7, is DTGVSQNPRHKITKRGQNVTFRCDPISEHNRLYWYRQTLGQGPEFLTYFQNEAQLEKSRLLSDRFSAERPKGSFSTLEIQRTEQGDSAMYLCASSAPGHLYEQYFGPGTRLTVT.